What follows are 27 T cell receptor beta chains derived from one specimen sequenced in a study of cytomegalovirus exposure and HLA in healthy donors. 13 Jbeta primers and 60 Vbeta primers were used for the PCR. Sequenced by immunoSEQ multiplex PCR; TCRdb stores in-frame clones only, minus some. The sample holds approximately 88,000 clones, around 74% seen once. Sequenced sample: PBMCs. The receptor source for this set is a man aged 50 to 60 in good health and CMV-seropositive.

This chain uses TRBV10-3 with TRBJ2-5; TRBD2 matches 13 bases. Per the germline V gene, CDR1 is ENHRY and CDR2 is SYGVKD. The CDR3 loop spans 16 amino acids. V was clipped by 3 bases and J by 2 bases; unmatched bases: 3. CDR3: CAISEGTSGVQETQYF. Written as DNA, the CDR3 is TGTGCCATCAGTGAAGGGACTAGCGGGGTTCAAGAGACCCAGTACTTC.

This chain connects TRBV30 to TRBJ1-1; possible D gene TRBD1, 6 bases. The germline gives CDR1 GTSNPN, CDR2 SVGIG (reference sequence). The CDR3 is 16 residues long. V dropped 4 bases and J dropped 3 bases, with 21 bases sitting between them. The CDR3 protein is CAWNPPTGHLYTEAFF. In DNA, the CDR3 is TGTGCCTGGAATCCCCCTACGGGACATCTTTACACTGAAGCTTTCTTT.

The rearrangement uses TRBV4-1 and TRBJ2-3; 8 bases line up with TRBD2. Trimming at V came to 0 bases and at J to 6 bases, leaving 11 bases not matched to a gene. CDR1 and CDR2 from the germline V gene are MGHRA and YSYEKL. The CDR3 contains 17 residues. CDR3 nucleotide sequence: TGCGCCAGCAGCCAAGAATCGAGCGGGGGCAGTAGGGATACGCAGTATTTT. It specifies CASSQESSGGSRDTQYF.

V usage is TRBV6-1 and J usage is TRBJ2-3; D perhaps matches TRBD1 (6 bases). Germline CDR1 reads MNHNS; CDR2 reads SASEGT. This CDR3 spans 16 amino acids. Trimming cost V 4 bases and J 2 bases, with 16 bases left between them. CDR3 protein: CASSVRGTSLTDTQYF. CDR3 nucleotides: TGTGCCAGCAGTGTTAGGGGGACAAGTCTCACAGATACGCAGTATTTT.

CDR3: CAIKDDRGRSGNTIYF. The DNA of the CDR3 is TGTGCCATCAAAGACGACAGGGGGCGCTCCGGAAACACCATATATTTT. J is TRBJ1-3 and V is TRBV10-3, with 10 bases fitting TRBD1. This CDR3 region has 16 residues. Trimming at V came to 7 bases and at J to 4 bases, leaving 10 bases not matched to a gene. Germline loops: CDR1 ENHRY, CDR2 SYGVKD.

This clone has just one count. This chain connects TRBV9 to TRBJ1-5, with TRBD1 as a possible D gene (6 bases). Trimming shortened V by 4 bases and J by 0 bases, and 17 bases separated the two germline ends. Germline V gene sequence: CDR1 SGDLS, CDR2 YYNGEE. This CDR3 spans 17 amino acids. CDR3: CASSPGRGEYSNQPQHF. The CDR3 nucleotides are TGTGCCAGCAGCCCTGGGAGGGGGGAATATAGCAATCAGCCCCAGCATTTT.

The rearrangement uses TRBV30 and TRBJ1-2, with D tentatively TRBD1 (5 bases). V lost 0 bases and J 6 bases, leaving 17 bases between the germline ends. The CDR3 contains 15 residues. The germline CDR1 and CDR2 sequences are GTSNPN and SVGIG (reference sequence). The CDR3 bases are TGTGCCTGGAGTGTAGACTGGGCAGGGCGAAATGGCTACACCTTC. Amino acids: CAWSVDWAGRNGYTF. The full variable domain, rest sourced from reference TRBV30 and TRBJ1-2, is SQTIHQWPATLVQPVGSPLSLECTVEGTSNPNLYWYRQAAGRGLQLLFYSVGIGQISSEVPQNLSASRPQDRQFILSSKKLLLSDSGFYLCAWSVDWAGRNGYTFGSGTRLTVV.

The V gene is TRBV2, the J gene TRBJ2-4; 8 bases fit TRBD1. The CDR3 runs 15 residues. V was clipped by 7 bases and J by 7 bases; unmatched bases: 12. Germline lookup yields CDR1 SNHLY and CDR2 FYNNEI. In DNA form, the CDR3 reads TGTGCCAGCACCTTGGTTGGACAGGGACGGAACATTCAGTACTTC. Its protein product is CASTLVGQGRNIQYF.

The chain combines TRBV18 with TRBJ2-5, with a tentative D call TRBD2 (6 bases). Trimming stripped 3 bases from V and 5 bases from J, with 13 bases between. The CDR3 is 14 residues long. The V gene's germline CDR1 is KGHSH and CDR2 LQKENI. The CDR3 region is CASSPRLVAETQYF. CDR3 DNA sequence: TGTGCCAGCTCACCTAGACTAGTGGCTGAGACCCAGTACTTC.

This sequence joins TRBV9 and TRBJ2-2; 12 bases are shared with TRBD2. V shed 0 bases and J 7 bases; nucleotides not matched to a gene: 10. This CDR3 has 18 residues. CDR1 is SGDLS, CDR2 YYNGEE, per germline. CDR3 DNA sequence: TGTGCCAGCAGCGTAGTATCACTAGCGGGAGGATATGGCGGGGAGCTGTTTTTT. It translates to CASSVVSLAGGYGGELFF.

The chain has TRBV18 and TRBJ2-3; D perhaps matches TRBD2 (6 bases). Trimming took off 2 bases at V and 1 base at J, with 10 bases between the two ends. Per the germline V gene, CDR1 is KGHSH and CDR2 is LQKENI. The CDR3 is made up of 15 amino acids. CDR3 sequence: CASSPGGVGTDTQYF. CDR3 coding DNA: TGTGCCAGCTCACCAGGAGGGGTGGGCACAGATACGCAGTATTTT. Full variable domain (rest looked up from reference TRBV18 and TRBJ2-3): NAGVMQNPRHLVRRRGQEARLRCSPMKGHSHVYWYRQLPEEGLKFMVYLQKENIIDESGMPKERFSAEFPKEGPSILRIQQVVRGDSAAYFCASSPGGVGTDTQYFGPGTRLTVL.

This clone was counted a few times. The chain joins TRBV7-2 to TRBJ2-3; 12 nucleotides match TRBD2. Germline CDR1 SGHTA, CDR2 FQGNSA. J was trimmed by 1 base and V by 3 bases; bases with no gene match: 2. The CDR3 length is 16 residues. CDR3 DNA: TGTGCCAGCAGCTTGACTAGCGGGGGTCGCACAGATACGCAGTATTTT. Its translation: CASSLTSGGRTDTQYF.

In its sample, this clone was seen a few times. Relative to the germline gene, one junction end is altered; a read error may explain this. This chain connects TRBV7-9 to TRBJ1-1; 7 bases line up with TRBD1. Germline CDR1 SEHNR, CDR2 FQNEAQ (reference sequence). The CDR3 spans 15 residues. Here the CDR3 DNA reads TGTTCCAGCAGCACAAATGCAGGGGGAGGAACTGAAGCTTTCTTT. Encoded protein: CSSSTNAGGGTEAFF.

This chain joins TRBV6-5 and TRBJ1-6, with a tentative D call TRBD1 (6 bases). CDR3 size: 14 residues. Germline V CDR1 and CDR2: MNHEY, SVGAGI. V was cut by 5 bases and J by 10 bases, with 15 bases left in between. The CDR3 DNA reads as TGTGCCAGCAGTCAGGGACAAAATTACTCACCCCTCCACTTT. It encodes CASSQGQNYSPLHF.

The chain joins TRBV9 to TRBJ1-4, with D perhaps TRBD1 (5 bases). The CDR3 is 16 amino acids. V lost 4 bases to trimming and J lost 1 base, with 14 bases between them. Germline CDR1 SGDLS, CDR2 YYNGEE. Written as DNA, the CDR3 is TGTGCCAGCAGCCCTAGGGGCAAATTAACTAATGAAAAACTGTTTTTT. Amino acid sequence: CASSPRGKLTNEKLFF.

The chain combines TRBV6-6 with TRBJ2-7; the D gene is possibly TRBD1 (6 bases). V was trimmed by 0 bases and J by 0 bases, leaving 12 bases between them. The germline gives CDR1 MNHNY, CDR2 SVGAGI (reference sequence). The CDR3 is 16 amino acids. The CDR3 here is CASSYSIIQGSYEQYF. In DNA form, the CDR3 reads TGTGCCAGCAGTTACTCAATCATACAGGGCTCCTACGAGCAGTACTTC.

The CDR3 region is CASSRTYTEAFF. In DNA form, the CDR3 reads TGTGCCAGCAGCCGCACTTACACTGAAGCTTTCTTT. The chain combines TRBV7-9 with TRBJ1-1, with no clear D. CDR1 and CDR2 from the germline V gene are SEHNR and FQNEAQ (reference sequence). The CDR3 runs to 12 residues. Deletions cut 5 bases from V and 3 bases from J, with 7 bases between. Supplemented by reference TRBV7-9 and TRBJ1-1, the full variable domain reads DTGVSQNPRHKITKRGQNVTFRCDPISEHNRLYWYRQTLGQGPEFLTYFQNEAQLEKSRLLSDRFSAERPKGSFSTLEIQRTEQGDSAMYLCASSRTYTEAFFGQGTRLTVV.

The chain uses TRBV7-2 and TRBJ1-1, with unresolved D. CDR3 length equals 12 residues. V was trimmed by 3 bases and J by 11 bases, leaving 13 bases between them. The germline V gene has CDR1 SGHTA and CDR2 FQGNSA. DNA of the CDR3: TGTGCCAGCAGCTTCAACAGATGGAATGCTTTCTTT. Translated, it gives CASSFNRWNAFF.

In this sample, this clone turned up a few times. The gene calls are TRBV7-8 and TRBJ2-5; 11 positions match TRBD2. The germline gives CDR1 SGHVS, CDR2 FQNEAQ. The CDR3 covers 21 residues. V shed 5 bases and J 5 bases; nucleotides not matched to a gene: 25. The CDR3 nucleotides read TGTGCCAGCAGCCCAACCCAATTACCACTAGCGGGGGCAGAGTCAGAGGAGACCCAGTACTTC. This translates into CASSPTQLPLAGAESEETQYF.

The J gene is TRBJ2-7, the V gene TRBV29-1, with TRBD1 as a possible D gene (6 bases). V was pared by 4 bases and J by 7 bases, with 11 bases between. Germline CDR1 SQVTM, CDR2 ANQGSEA. The CDR3 has 11 residues. In nucleotides, the CDR3 is TGCAGCGTTGGGGGGCTTCGGGAGCAGTACTTC. Protein sequence: CSVGGLREQYF.

V gene TRBV19 combines with J gene TRBJ1-2; 8 bases line up with TRBD1. Germline V CDR1 and CDR2: LNHDA, SQIVND (reference sequence). The CDR3 totals 15 residues. The junction had 6 bases not matched to a gene; V was cut back by 3 bases and J by 3 bases. The CDR3: CASSIRGQDYYGYTF. The CDR3 DNA sequence: TGTGCCAGTAGTATCCGGGGACAGGACTACTATGGCTACACCTTC.

J is TRBJ2-5 and V is TRBV5-6, with D perhaps TRBD1 (6 bases). The J call is doubtful: the DNA matches TRBJ2-7 better. The CDR3 is 14 amino acids. Germline V lookup: CDR1 SGHDT, CDR2 YYEEEE. The CDR3 bases are TGTGCCAGCAGCTCTATCCAGGGGAAGTACGAGCAGTACTTC. This sequence encodes CASSSIQGKYEQYF.

This chain connects TRBV5-6 to TRBJ1-2; D not certain. This CDR3 comprises 12 residues. Deletions cut 4 bases from V and 8 bases from J, with 12 bases between. Germline CDR1 is SGHDT and CDR2 is YYEEEE. The CDR3 nucleotides read TGTGCCAGCAGCGTCACGGAGGCGGGCTACACCTTC. Translated, it gives CASSVTEAGYTF.

The chain uses TRBV11-3 and TRBJ1-1; D unclear. Germline CDR1 is SGHNT and CDR2 is YENEEA. The CDR3 sequence is 13 residues long. Trimming pared 2 bases from V and 1 base from J, leaving 5 bases between. The CDR3 coding sequence is TGTGCCAGCAGCTTAACAGAGAACACTGAAGCTTTCTTT. It specifies CASSLTENTEAFF.

This sequence joins TRBV7-2 and TRBJ2-1, with D uncertain. CDR3 length: 13 amino acids. CDR1 and CDR2 from the germline V gene are SGHTA and FQGNSA. V gave up 1 base and J gave up 10 bases, with 11 bases separating them. The CDR3: CASSLEKVSEQFF. CDR3 bases: TGTGCCAGCAGCTTAGAGAAAGTGAGCGAGCAGTTCTTC.

V gene TRBV7-2 combines with J gene TRBJ2-7; D may be TRBD2 (6 bases). V shed 6 bases and J shed 0 bases, with 12 bases lying between them. The V gene's germline CDR1 is SGHTA and CDR2 FQGNSA. The CDR3 length is 14 residues. This chain's CDR3 is CASSPRLVSYEQYF. The CDR3 nucleotides are TGTGCCAGCAGTCCAAGACTAGTCTCCTACGAGCAGTACTTC.

The chain carries TRBV5-1 and TRBJ1-6, with 10 bases lining up with TRBD1. The CDR3 has 18 amino acids. With 1 base clipped from V and 1 base from J, the junction kept 5 bases outside the gene matches. In germline, CDR1 is SGHRS, CDR2 YFSETQ. Here the CDR3 reads CASSLKTGGESYNSPLHF. CDR3 bases: TGCGCCAGCAGCTTGAAGACAGGGGGCGAATCCTATAATTCACCCCTCCACTTT.